Shown below are 26 T cell receptor beta chains from a single sample sequenced in a study of CD8 T cells in ankylosing spondylitis. Study-level points and caveats: A TCR beta motif of 7 to 9 highly homologous variants seemed to mark ankylosing spondylitis blood.

What these receptors recognize is not known. TCRdb reprocessed the 5' RACE reads with MiXCR, giving one entry per CDR3 protein. In the table there are 700,000 or so distinct CDR3 sequences, about 20% of which are singletons. The sequenced sample consisted of blood, either unsorted or a sorted T cell fraction (not recorded which). Receptors were obtained from a male donor with ankylosing spondylitis.

This clonotype was picked up a small number of times. V and J are TRBV15 and TRBJ2-1; 7 bases agree with TRBD1. There are 13 residues in the CDR3. With V trimmed by 1 base and J by 9 bases, 3 bases remained unmatched. Germline V gives CDR1 LNHNV, CDR2 YYDKDF (reference sequence). Written as DNA, the CDR3 is TGTGCCACCAGCAGAGGACAGGGTAGTGAGCAGTTCTTC. The encoded protein is CATSRGQGSEQFF.

This chain uses TRBV11-2 with TRBJ2-1; TRBD2 matches 11 bases. The germline gives CDR1 SGHAT, CDR2 FQNNGV. The V gene end was trimmed by 0 bases and the J gene end by 7 bases; junction bases not matched to a gene: 8. The CDR3 runs to 17 residues. The CDR3: CASSLERVAGGPNEQFF. The CDR3 nucleotides read TGTGCCAGCAGCTTAGAACGAGTAGCGGGGGGGCCTAATGAGCAGTTCTTC.

The V call is TRBV7-6, the J call TRBJ1-3, with D unclear. The germline V gene encodes CDR1 SGHVS and CDR2 FNYEAQ. The V and J ends lost 1 base and 3 bases respectively, with 13 bases between them. The CDR3 length is 16 residues. The CDR3 region is CASSLEVGEDGNTIYF. The CDR3 DNA is TGTGCCAGCAGCTTAGAGGTTGGGGAGGATGGAAACACCATATATTTT.

The J gene is TRBJ2-5, the V gene TRBV20-1, with 9 bases identical to TRBD1. This CDR3 is built from 14 residues. With V trimmed by 2 bases and J by 4 bases, 5 bases remained unmatched. CDR1 is DFQATT and CDR2 is SNEGSKA in the germline V gene (reference sequence). The CDR3 loop is CSARLTGGIETQYF. CDR3 sequence (DNA): TGCAGTGCTAGACTGACAGGGGGAATAGAGACCCAGTACTTC.

This clonotype showed up just a few times. J is TRBJ2-1 and V is TRBV6-5, with a possible D match to TRBD2 (6 bases). The CDR3 has 13 residues. The germline V and J ends were trimmed by 4 bases and 8 bases, with 12 bases remaining between them. CDR1 is MNHEY and CDR2 is SVGAGI in the germline V gene. The CDR3 nucleotides read TGTGCCAGCAGTTTGGCGGGGAGGCATGAGCAGTTCTTC. Protein sequence: CASSLAGRHEQFF.

The V gene is TRBV20-1, the J gene TRBJ2-2; 7 positions match TRBD2. The CDR3 covers 13 residues. Germline V gene sequence: CDR1 DFQATT, CDR2 SNEGSKA (reference sequence). Trimming removed 6 bases from V and 7 bases from J; junction bases left unmatched: 8. The CDR3 region has the DNA TGCAGTGCACTCGGGGGGTGGGGCGGGGAGCTGTTTTTT. This sequence encodes CSALGGWGGELFF.

This chain links TRBV9 with TRBJ2-1; 9 bases align to TRBD2. The CDR3 contains 16 residues. V gave up 2 bases and J gave up 0 bases; unmatched junction bases: 3. Per germline, CDR1 SGDLS and CDR2 YYNGEE. The CDR3: CASSVSSGISYNEQFF. DNA for the CDR3: TGTGCCAGCAGCGTCTCTAGCGGGATCTCCTACAATGAGCAGTTCTTC.

This clonotype was picked up a small number of times. The genes are TRBV29-1 and TRBJ2-1, with 10 bases aligning to TRBD2. This CDR3 is built from 16 residues. Germline V gene sequence: CDR1 SQVTM, CDR2 ANQGSEA. V was clipped by 1 base and J by 7 bases; unmatched bases: 10. CDR3 amino acids: CSVEGLASGSRNEQFF. The CDR3 nucleotides read TGCAGCGTTGAAGGGCTGGCTAGCGGGAGTAGGAATGAGCAGTTCTTC.

The V gene is TRBV12-3 or TRBV12-4, the J gene TRBJ2-1, with TRBD1 matching over 10 bases. V shed 3 bases and J 6 bases; nucleotides not matched to a gene: 5. This CDR3 region has 15 residues. CDR3 sequence reads: CASSFLGTGVNEQFF. DNA for the CDR3: TGTGCCAGCAGTTTTTTAGGGACAGGGGTCAATGAGCAGTTCTTC.

This clonotype was detected only a few times. The chain links TRBV20-1 to TRBJ2-2, with D perhaps being TRBD1 or TRBD2 (6 bases each). V was cut by 7 bases and J by 1 base, with 13 bases left in between. CDR3 length: 14 amino acids. CDR1 and CDR2 from the germline V gene are DFQATT and SNEGSKA (reference sequence). In nucleotides, the CDR3 is TGCAGTGGCGCGGGACACATGAACACCGGGGAGCTGTTTTTT. Encoded protein: CSGAGHMNTGELFF.

This clonotype was counted between two and nine times. This rearrangement joins TRBV6-2 or TRBV6-3 to TRBJ2-1; 11 bases map to TRBD1. V lost 11 bases to trimming and J lost 8 bases; unmatched junction nucleotides: 14. The CDR3 contains 15 residues. Germline V CDR1 and CDR2: MNHEY, SVGEGT. The CDR3 is CAGCPGGTGGYEQFF. In DNA form, the CDR3 reads TGTGCCGGCTGCCCCGGTGGGACAGGGGGGTATGAGCAGTTCTTC.

This clonotype occurred a few times. DNA for the CDR3: TGTGCCAGCAGAAGGACAGGGGGCACCGGGGAGCTGTTTTTT. This gives the protein CASRRTGGTGELFF. The chain uses TRBV12-3 or TRBV12-4 and TRBJ2-2; 10 bases are a match to TRBD1. The CDR3 spans 14 residues. V shed 6 bases and J 4 bases; nucleotides not matched to a gene: 2.

The chain uses TRBV18 and TRBJ2-3; 8 nucleotides line up with TRBD2. The CDR3 runs 14 residues. Losses at the gene ends were 3 bases for V and 4 bases for J; bases not matched to a gene: 3. Germline CDR1 is KGHSH and CDR2 is LQKENI. The CDR3 protein is CASSPSGSADTQYF. DNA for the CDR3: TGTGCCAGCTCACCCAGCGGGAGCGCAGATACGCAGTATTTT.

The chain uses TRBV9 and TRBJ2-1, with TRBD1 identical over 9 bases. J was trimmed by 2 bases and V by 3 bases; bases with no gene match: 3. The CDR3 runs 15 residues. Germline V gene lookup returns CDR1 SGDLS and CDR2 YYNGEE. The CDR3 is CASSARTGAYNEQFF. CDR3 DNA sequence: TGTGCCAGCAGCGCCAGGACAGGGGCCTACAATGAGCAGTTCTTC. Together with reference TRBV9 and TRBJ2-1, the CDR3 gives the full variable domain: DSGVTQTPKHLITATGQRVTLRCSPRSGDLSVYWYQQSLDQGLQFLIQYYNGEERAKGNILERFSAQQFPDLHSELNLSSLELGDSALYFCASSARTGAYNEQFFGPGTRLTVL.

The rearrangement links TRBV11-2 to TRBJ2-1; 11 bases map to TRBD2. V was pared by 1 base and J by 7 bases, with 6 bases of the junction left unmatched. CDR1 SGHAT and CDR2 FQNNGV come from the germline V gene. The CDR3 covers 16 residues. CDR3 DNA: TGTGCCAGCAGCTTAGGTAGCGGGGGGGCTGGGAATGAGCAGTTCTTC. It translates to CASSLGSGGAGNEQFF.

This sequence joins TRBV20-1 and TRBJ2-7; 10 nucleotides agree with TRBD2. Germline CDR1 and CDR2: DFQATT and SNEGSKA (reference sequence). With 5 bases clipped from V and 3 bases from J, the junction kept 10 bases outside the gene matches. The CDR3 has 15 residues. The CDR3 coding sequence is TGCAGTGCTCCCAGGCGGGGACTAGCGATCTACGAGCAGTACTTC. Its translation: CSAPRRGLAIYEQYF.

The J gene is TRBJ1-2, the V gene TRBV10-3; no reliable D call. CDR3 size: 14 residues. V lost 0 bases to trimming and J lost 2 bases, with 7 bases between them. Germline V gene sequence: CDR1 ENHRY, CDR2 SYGVKD. The chain's CDR3 is CAISESYKNYGYTF. The CDR3 nucleotides are TGTGCCATCAGTGAGTCTTACAAGAACTATGGCTACACCTTC.

This clonotype appeared many times. This rearrangement joins TRBV7-9 to TRBJ1-6; D unresolved. Looked up from germline, CDR1 is SEHNR and CDR2 is FQNEAQ (reference sequence). This CDR3 spans 13 amino acids. Trimming stripped 0 bases from V and 17 bases from J, with 14 bases between. The CDR3, as DNA: TGTGCCAGCAGCTTAGCTATCGGAACCCAGTTCCACTTT. It translates to CASSLAIGTQFHF. The whole variable domain, remainder taken from reference TRBV7-9 and TRBJ1-6, is DTGVSQNPRHKITKRGQNVTFRCDPISEHNRLYWYRQTLGQGPEFLTYFQNEAQLEKSRLLSDRFSAERPKGSFSTLEIQRTEQGDSAMYLCASSLAIGTQFHFGNGTRLTVT.

The chain employs TRBV11-3 and TRBJ2-2, with a tentative D call TRBD2 (5 bases). This CDR3 is built from 16 residues. V was pared by 1 base and J by 3 bases, with 12 bases between. The germline V gene encodes CDR1 SGHNT and CDR2 YENEEA. Here the CDR3 reads CASSLGRTAHTGELFF. CDR3 coding DNA: TGTGCCAGCAGCTTAGGCAGGACTGCACACACCGGGGAGCTGTTTTTT.

This chain joins TRBV10-3 and TRBJ2-1; D gene uncertain. Germline values: CDR1 ENHRY, CDR2 SYGVKD. The CDR3 covers 15 residues. With 3 bases removed from V and 0 bases from J, the gap between germline ends came to 9 bases. The DNA of the CDR3 is TGTGCCATCAGTGAAGGGCAGGACTCCTACAATGAGCAGTTCTTC. It encodes CAISEGQDSYNEQFF.

This chain links TRBV29-1 with TRBJ1-2; no clear D gene. The germline V and J ends were trimmed by 7 bases and 4 bases, with 10 bases remaining between them. CDR1 is SQVTM, CDR2 ANQGSEA, per germline. The CDR3 contains 11 residues. The CDR3 DNA sequence: TGCAGCGCCAAGGAAGGCTATGGCTACACCTTC. Residues: CSAKEGYGYTF.

This clonotype was detected a few times. V is TRBV5-1 and J is TRBJ2-5; 7 bases agree with TRBD1. The CDR3 length is 17 residues. V dropped 3 bases and J dropped 4; count of bases not matched to a gene: 15. Germline V lookup: CDR1 SGHRS, CDR2 YFSETQ. Here the CDR3 DNA reads TGCGCCAGCAGCTCCACCACCAAACAGGGGAACGGAGAGACCCAGTACTTC. Translating gives CASSSTTKQGNGETQYF.

The sample holds a few counts of this clonotype. Germline and junction disagree at one end, which may indicate a read error. V and J are TRBV7-7 and TRBJ2-1, with 7 bases identical to TRBD1. In germline, CDR1 is SSHAT, CDR2 FNYEAQ (reference sequence). This CDR3 is 13 amino acids long. DNA for the CDR3: TGTGCTAGCAGCTTAGACAGGGCCGGTGAGCAGTTCTTC. It yields the protein CASSLDRAGEQFF.

A few counts support this clonotype. This chain connects TRBV20-1 to TRBJ2-4, with a possible D match to TRBD1 (6 bases). The germline CDR1 and CDR2 sequences are DFQATT and SNEGSKA (reference sequence). Trimming took off 0 bases at V and 8 bases at J, with 17 bases between the two ends. The CDR3 sequence is 15 residues long. CDR3 DNA sequence: TGCAGTGCTAGAGATCTCCTCCAGGGGCCGGACATTCAGTACTTC. Its translation is CSARDLLQGPDIQYF.

This clonotype showed up just a few times. This chain joins TRBV11-1 and TRBJ1-3, with D perhaps TRBD1 (6 bases). Deletions cut 5 bases from V and 2 bases from J, with 22 bases between. Germline V CDR1 and CDR2: SGHAT, FQDESV (reference sequence). The length of the CDR3 is 18 residues. The CDR3 region is CASSPGTQQLITGNTIYF. The CDR3 DNA is TGTGCCAGCAGCCCCGGGACACAACAGCTCATCACTGGAAACACCATATATTTT.

This chain uses TRBV11-1 with TRBJ2-5, with 12 bases fitting TRBD2. The ends lost 5 bases at V and 2 bases at J; junction bases unmatched: 12. The CDR3 sequence is 18 residues long. CDR1 is SGHAT, CDR2 FQDESV, per germline (reference sequence). The CDR3 nucleotides read TGTGCCAGCAGCCGAGGGTCTAGCGGGGGGGCCCGTCAAGAGACCCAGTACTTC. Amino acid sequence: CASSRGSSGGARQETQYF.